The 31 T cell receptor beta chains listed next were all sequenced from one sample in a study of molecular identifiers for immune sequencing clone quantification. From the PCR reads, TCRdb called clonotypes with MiXCR, one entry per CDR3 protein. Of about 510,000 distinct CDR3 sequences in the sample, around 23% are singletons; the top ten hold just over 0.75%. The specimen sequenced was naive CD8+ T cells from blood, with Jurkat cell RNA spiked in. Subset defined: FACS-sorted CD8+CD4-CCR7+CD45RA+ naive T cells. All receptors derive from a human donor in good health. Some libraries in this study had Jurkat cell RNA spiked in.

In its sample, this clonotype was seen many times. The chain links TRBV24-1 to TRBJ1-1; D uncertain. Trimming pared 4 bases from V and 7 bases from J, leaving 12 bases between. Looked up from germline, CDR1 is KGHDR and CDR2 is SFDVKD. The CDR3 has 13 amino acids. The CDR3 bases are TGTGCCACCAGTGACTCCGACGGCGGTGAAGCTTTCTTT. Protein product: CATSDSDGGEAFF.

This clonotype was counted many times. This rearrangement joins TRBV29-1 to TRBJ1-2, with D possibly matching TRBD1 (5 bases). The CDR3 contains 16 residues. Between the trimmed V and J ends, which lost 2 bases and 3 bases, there was a span of 19 bases. The germline V gene encodes CDR1 SQVTM and CDR2 ANQGSEA. The CDR3 spells CSVESNRGLFHYGYTF. Here the CDR3 DNA reads TGCAGCGTTGAATCCAACCGGGGACTTTTTCACTATGGCTACACCTTC.

This clonotype was found many times. The rearrangement links TRBV28 to TRBJ2-5; D possibly corresponds to TRBD1 (5 bases). Germline CDR1 is MDHEN and CDR2 is SYDVKM. V lost 5 bases, J lost 1 base, and 17 bases lay in between. The CDR3 consists of 16 residues. The CDR3 region is CASSPFPGSLQETQYF. The CDR3 coding sequence is TGTGCCAGCAGTCCCTTTCCAGGGTCTCTCCAAGAGACCCAGTACTTC.

This clonotype was detected once. A single base separates this from a much larger clone, so it may be a read error. The chain uses TRBV7-9 and TRBJ1-5; D is undetermined. Germline V gene lookup returns CDR1 SEHNR and CDR2 FQNEAQ (reference sequence). The CDR3 length is 17 residues. Trimming took 5 bases from V and 2 from J, leaving 19 bases between them. The CDR3 loop is CASSPDVPSPGNQPQHF. CDR3 bases: TGTGCCAGCAGCCCCGACGTCCCTAGCCCGGGCAATCAGCCCCAGCATTTT.

This clonotype was seen repeatedly, ten times or more. The V gene is TRBV2, the J gene TRBJ2-7, with 8 bases aligning to TRBD2. Germline V gene lookup returns CDR1 SNHLY and CDR2 FYNNEI. CDR3 length: 14 amino acids. The V gene end was trimmed by 4 bases and the J gene end by 1 base; junction bases not matched to a gene: 3. The DNA for the CDR3 is TGTGCCAGCAGTGTCACTAGCGGTTCCTACGAGCAGTACTTC. The encoded protein is CASSVTSGSYEQYF.

This clonotype was counted a few times. This chain joins TRBV27 and TRBJ2-7, with D uncertain. CDR3 length: 13 amino acids. Germline V gene lookup returns CDR1 MNHEY and CDR2 SMNVEV (reference sequence). The V end was cut by 3 bases, the J end by 6 bases, with 12 bases between. This CDR3 reads CASSLWGAGEQYF. The CDR3 DNA sequence: TGTGCCAGCAGTTTGTGGGGTGCTGGCGAGCAGTACTTC.

This clonotype was found many times. The chain joins TRBV2 to TRBJ2-5; the D gene is possibly TRBD1 (6 bases). Trimming removed 6 bases at V and 1 base at J, with 12 bases between. CDR3 length equals 14 residues. Germline CDR1 is SNHLY and CDR2 is FYNNEI. Here the CDR3 reads CASRETGSQETQYF. The CDR3 bases are TGTGCCAGCAGAGAGACAGGTTCCCAAGAGACCCAGTACTTC.

This chain uses TRBV4-3 with TRBJ2-2; TRBD2 matches at 12 bases. The CDR3 length is 16 residues. CDR1 and CDR2 from the germline V gene are LGHNA and YSLEER. Unmatched junction bases numbered 9, after V lost 6 bases and J lost 7 bases. The CDR3 DNA sequence: TGCGCCAGCAGTCCGTCTAGCGGGGGGGCCGGCGGGGAGCTGTTTTTT. Translation gives CASSPSSGGAGGELFF.

The chain uses TRBV20-1 and TRBJ2-5; 10 bases map to TRBD1. Per the germline V gene, CDR1 is DFQATT and CDR2 is SNEGSKA (reference sequence). Trimming removed 5 bases from V and 3 bases from J; junction bases left unmatched: 6. This CDR3 comprises 14 residues. The CDR3 nucleotides are TGCAGTGCTCGGATGGGGACAGGGGAAGAGACCCAGTACTTC. Its protein product is CSARMGTGEETQYF.

This clonotype was detected only a few times. V and J are TRBV7-9 and TRBJ2-5, with TRBD1 identical over 8 bases. J gave up 1 base and V 5 bases, and 6 bases lay outside the gene matches. This CDR3 is built from 15 residues. Per germline, CDR1 SEHNR and CDR2 FQNEAQ (reference sequence). The CDR3: CASSHAGGPQETQYF. CDR3 in DNA: TGTGCCAGCAGCCATGCAGGGGGCCCCCAAGAGACCCAGTACTTC.

This clonotype showed up just a few times. This sequence joins TRBV20-1 and TRBJ2-1, with 7 bases fitting TRBD2. CDR1 is DFQATT, CDR2 SNEGSKA, per germline (reference sequence). J lost 3 bases, V lost 2 bases, and 10 bases had no gene match. There are 16 residues in the CDR3. CDR3 in DNA: TGCAGTGCTAGACAAACGACTAGCAGTAACTACAATGAGCAGTTCTTC. Translated: CSARQTTSSNYNEQFF.

This clonotype was detected many times. V is TRBV6-1 and J is TRBJ2-3; TRBD2 agrees at 7 bases. The ends lost 1 base at V and 7 bases at J; junction bases unmatched: 11. CDR3 length: 16 amino acids. Looked up from germline, CDR1 is MNHNS and CDR2 is SASEGT. The DNA for the CDR3 is TGTGCCAGCAGTGAAGGGACTAGGGATTTCGCCTATACGCAGTATTTT. Translation gives CASSEGTRDFAYTQYF.

In this sample, this clonotype turned up a few times. This chain joins TRBV13 and TRBJ2-3; 10 nucleotides line up with TRBD2. This CDR3 contains 16 residues. After removal of 2 bases from V and 0 bases from J, the junction contained 2 bases not matched to a gene. From germline, CDR1 is PRHDT and CDR2 FYEKMQ (reference sequence). CDR3 protein: CASSLSGRASTDTQYF. CDR3 nucleotides: TGTGCCAGCAGCTTAAGCGGGAGGGCAAGCACAGATACGCAGTATTTT.

The V and J genes are TRBV9 and TRBJ2-7, with a possible D match to TRBD2 (6 bases). The CDR3 sequence is 15 residues long. V shed 3 bases and J shed 2 bases, with 15 bases lying between them. The V gene's germline CDR1 is SGDLS and CDR2 YYNGEE. The CDR3 DNA reads TGTGCCAGCAGCGCTTCCCCGGGCGGGACCTACGAGCAGTACTTC. Encoded protein: CASSASPGGTYEQYF. The variable domain in full, with the rest retrieved from reference TRBV9 and TRBJ2-7, is DSGVTQTPKHLITATGQRVTLRCSPRSGDLSVYWYQQSLDQGLQFLIQYYNGEERAKGNILERFSAQQFPDLHSELNLSSLELGDSALYFCASSASPGGTYEQYFGPGTRLTVT.

The J gene is TRBJ1-2, the V gene TRBV5-4; D call uncertain. The CDR3 extends over 15 amino acids. V was trimmed by 1 base and J by 0 bases, leaving 10 bases between them. Germline CDR1 is SGHNT and CDR2 is YYREEE (reference sequence). CDR3 coding DNA: TGTGCCAGCAGCTTGTCGTCCGTAGCTAACTATGGCTACACCTTC. This translates into CASSLSSVANYGYTF.

The V call is TRBV15, the J call TRBJ2-1, with TRBD1 identical over 8 bases. The J segment lost 4 bases and the V segment lost 0 bases, leaving 11 bases of the junction unmatched. The germline CDR1 and CDR2 sequences are LNHNV and YYDKDF (reference sequence). This CDR3 is 18 amino acids long. In DNA, the CDR3 is TGTGCCACCAGCAGAGATACCAGGGGGCAACCCATATACAATGAGCAGTTCTTC. Amino acids: CATSRDTRGQPIYNEQFF.

For this clonotype: Germline and junction disagree at one end, which may indicate a read error. The chain employs TRBV7-9 and TRBJ2-5; D possibly corresponds to TRBD2 (7 bases). This CDR3 is 16 amino acids long. Germline V gives CDR1 SEHNR, CDR2 FQNEAQ (reference sequence). DNA of the CDR3: TGTGCCAGCAGCTTAAACGCGGGGGCCCCCAAAGCGCCCCCGTCCTTC. Translation: CASSLNAGAPKAPPSF.

This clonotype has a count of ten or more. The rearrangement links TRBV7-9 to TRBJ2-7, with D perhaps TRBD1 (6 bases). Trimming stripped 5 bases from V and 7 bases from J, with 24 bases between. Germline V gives CDR1 SEHNR, CDR2 FQNEAQ (reference sequence). This CDR3 comprises 16 residues. The CDR3 is CASSPAWDTEGREQYF. The CDR3 coding sequence is TGTGCCAGCAGCCCTGCTTGGGACACCGAGGGGAGAGAGCAGTACTTC.

This clonotype was recorded a few times. The rearrangement uses TRBV4-3 and TRBJ1-3; no definite D call. Looked up from germline, CDR1 is LGHNA and CDR2 is YSLEER. The CDR3 covers 15 residues. Trimming took 4 bases from V and 4 from J, leaving 14 bases between them. CDR3 sequence: CASSPFVGAGNTIYF. In DNA, the CDR3 is TGCGCCAGCAGCCCCTTCGTGGGCGCCGGAAACACCATATATTTT.

V and J are TRBV7-3 and TRBJ2-1; unclear D gene. The V end was cut by 5 bases, the J end by 2 bases, with 13 bases between. This CDR3 has 15 amino acids. The germline V gene has CDR1 SGHTA and CDR2 FQGTGA. This chain's CDR3 is CASSPVRTPYNEQFF. The CDR3 bases are TGTGCCAGCAGCCCCGTCCGAACTCCCTACAATGAGCAGTTCTTC.

There are many counts of this clonotype. As DNA, the CDR3 is TGCGCCAGCAACTCCCCATCCTCTGGGGCCAACGTCCTGACTTTC. It yields the protein CASNSPSSGANVLTF. The chain uses TRBV5-1 and TRBJ2-6; D remains ambiguous. The CDR3 covers 15 residues. Trimming stripped 6 bases from V and 0 bases from J, with 10 bases between. Germline V gives CDR1 SGHRS, CDR2 YFSETQ.

A few counts support this clonotype. A much more abundant neighbour one base away suggests this may be a read error. The chain links TRBV7-9 to TRBJ1-1, with TRBD1 matching over 12 bases. Germline trimming cut 4 bases from V and 1 base from J; bases unmatched to any gene: 7. This CDR3 comprises 17 residues. CDR1 and CDR2 (germline): SEHNR, FQNEAQ (reference sequence). The CDR3, as DNA: TGTGCCAGCAGCTCATGGGACAGGGGGCGCGAGAACACTGAAGCTTTCTTT. Its protein is CASSSWDRGRENTEAFF.

This clonotype was found many times. The chain combines TRBV5-6 with TRBJ1-6; 7 nucleotides match TRBD1. Germline CDR1 reads SGHDT; CDR2 reads YYEEEE. This CDR3 has 15 residues. V shed 3 bases, J shed 15 bases, and the junction held 15 bases outside the gene matches. The CDR3 DNA reads as TGTGCCAGCAGCTCGGGACAGAACTATAATTCTGACCTCCACTTT. It specifies CASSSGQNYNSDLHF.

This clonotype was counted ten times or more. The chain employs TRBV2 and TRBJ2-3; 7 bases are a match to TRBD2. With V trimmed by 7 bases and J by 0 bases, 4 bases remained unmatched. There are 14 residues in the CDR3. Germline V lookup: CDR1 SNHLY, CDR2 FYNNEI. The CDR3 region is CASKVAGSTDTQYF. The CDR3 DNA reads as TGTGCCAGCAAGGTAGCGGGTAGCACAGATACGCAGTATTTT.

This clonotype was counted at least ten times. The rearrangement joins TRBV28 to TRBJ2-7; 8 bases agree with TRBD2. The length of the CDR3 is 15 residues. Losses at the gene ends were 4 bases for V and 3 bases for J; bases not matched to a gene: 8. The germline V gene encodes CDR1 MDHEN and CDR2 SYDVKM. CDR3 in DNA: TGTGCCAGCAGTTCCCCCCGGGAGGGACACTACGAGCAGTACTTC. Residues: CASSSPREGHYEQYF.

The CDR3 region is CASSQGLGNTEAFF. The CDR3 bases are TGCGCCAGCAGCCAAGGGCTTGGGAACACTGAAGCTTTCTTT. The rearrangement joins TRBV4-3 to TRBJ1-1; D gene uncertain. The germline CDR1 and CDR2 sequences are LGHNA and YSLEER. This CDR3 region has 14 residues. The V gene lost 1 base and the J gene lost 1 base, with 7 bases spanning the gap.

Details on this clonotype: One base away lies a much larger clone, so this may be a sequencing read error. The V call is TRBV6-2 or TRBV6-3, the J call TRBJ1-1; 9 positions agree with TRBD1. CDR3 length: 17 amino acids. Losses at the gene ends were 0 bases for V and 1 base for J; bases not matched to a gene: 6. CDR1 and CDR2 from the germline V gene are MNHEY and SVGEGT. This CDR3 is CASSYSDPGQGNTEAFF. CDR3 DNA sequence: TGTGCCAGCAGTTACTCGGATCCGGGACAGGGGAACACTGAAGCTTTCTTT.

Comments on this clonotype: The conserved closing phenylalanine or tryptophan is absent in this CDR3, likely reflecting a read error. The chain links TRBV9 to TRBJ2-3, with 10 positions matching TRBD2. J lost 2 bases, V lost 4 bases, and 7 bases had no gene match. CDR3 length: 16 amino acids. The germline CDR1 and CDR2 sequences are SGDLS and YYNGEE. The CDR3 reads CASSTPLAGVTDTQYL. For the CDR3, the DNA is TGTGCCAGCAGCACCCCTCTAGCGGGAGTCACAGATACGCAGTATCTT.

This clonotype was counted only a few times. This chain uses TRBV6-5 with TRBJ2-5; D remains ambiguous. The V gene's germline CDR1 is MNHEY and CDR2 SVGAGI. There are 14 residues in the CDR3. V was clipped by 0 bases and J by 3 bases, with 8 bases between them. CDR3 loop: CASSYSTWEETQYF. The CDR3, as DNA: TGTGCCAGCAGTTACTCGACGTGGGAAGAGACCCAGTACTTC.

This clonotype was counted a few times. J is TRBJ1-2 and V is TRBV14, with D uncertain. Trimming took 0 bases from V and 4 from J, leaving 9 bases between them. The CDR3 is 14 residues long. The germline V gene has CDR1 SGHDN and CDR2 FVKESK. CDR3 residues: CASSQDRAVYGYTF. CDR3 coding DNA: TGTGCCAGCAGCCAAGATAGGGCAGTCTATGGCTACACCTTC.

This clonotype appeared many times. The rearrangement links TRBV7-9 to TRBJ2-3; the D gene is possibly TRBD2 (6 bases). The germline gives CDR1 SEHNR, CDR2 FQNEAQ (reference sequence). The CDR3 loop spans 16 amino acids. Trimming removed 1 base from V and 0 bases from J, with 11 bases in between. The CDR3 region is CASSLVADYSTDTQYF. In DNA, the CDR3 is TGTGCCAGCAGCTTAGTTGCGGACTACAGCACAGATACGCAGTATTTT.